This T cell receptor beta chain was profiled in a study of T cell responses to AZD1222 COVID-19 vaccine. Germline V gene sequence: CDR1 LGHDT, CDR2 YNNKEL (reference sequence). The V and J ends lost 8 bases and 5 bases respectively, with 15 bases between them. The CDR3 sequence is 13 residues long. Regarding this clone: Antigen specificity is unknown.

Clones were read by immunoSEQ multiplex PCR, and TCRdb kept only the in-frame ones, dropping some. The profile shows 120,000 or so clones, more than 75% of them singletons. Broader study findings: It should be noted that donors were predominantly white British and more often female, and clonal diversity was possibly underestimated. The CD4 TCRs associated with vaccination extended across spike and predominated at 160-218 and 743-854.

The receptor's source is an adult in good health. The source material was peripheral blood, sampled on day 0 of AZD1222 vaccination. The rearrangement joins TRBV3-1 (or the pseudogene TRBV3-2) to TRBJ1-1; D is undetermined. CDR3: CASASLVQTEAFF. The CDR3 DNA is TGTGCCAGCGCCTCTCTCGTTCAAACTGAAGCTTTCTTT.